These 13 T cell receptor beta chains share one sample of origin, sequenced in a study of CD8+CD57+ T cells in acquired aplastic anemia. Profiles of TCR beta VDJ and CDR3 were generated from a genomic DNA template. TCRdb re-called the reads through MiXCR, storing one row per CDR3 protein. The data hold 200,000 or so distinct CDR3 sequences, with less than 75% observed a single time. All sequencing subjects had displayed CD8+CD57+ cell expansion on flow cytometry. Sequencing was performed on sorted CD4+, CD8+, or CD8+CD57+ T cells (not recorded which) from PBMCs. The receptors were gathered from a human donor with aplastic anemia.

CDR3 in amino acids: CASSLAWAYEQYF. The CDR3 nucleotides read TGTGCCAGCAGCTTAGCGTGGGCCTACGAGCAGTACTTC. The chain couples TRBV7-2 to TRBJ2-7; D not certain. This CDR3 contains 13 residues. The V end was cut by 0 bases, the J end by 2 bases, with 5 bases between. Germline loops: CDR1 SGHTA, CDR2 FQGNSA.

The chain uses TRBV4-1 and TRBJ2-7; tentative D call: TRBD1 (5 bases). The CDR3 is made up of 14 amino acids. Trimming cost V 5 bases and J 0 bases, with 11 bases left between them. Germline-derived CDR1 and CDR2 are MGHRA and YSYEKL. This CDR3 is CASSYRTTSYEQYF. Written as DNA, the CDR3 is TGCGCCAGCAGCTACAGGACCACCTCCTACGAGCAGTACTTC.

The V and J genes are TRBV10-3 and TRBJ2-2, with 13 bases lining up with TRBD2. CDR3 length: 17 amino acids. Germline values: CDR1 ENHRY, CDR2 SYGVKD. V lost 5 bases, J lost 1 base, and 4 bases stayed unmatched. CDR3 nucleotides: TGTGCCATCAGTCGGACTAGCGGGGGAGTGAACACCGGGGAGCTGTTTTTT. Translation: CAISRTSGGVNTGELFF.

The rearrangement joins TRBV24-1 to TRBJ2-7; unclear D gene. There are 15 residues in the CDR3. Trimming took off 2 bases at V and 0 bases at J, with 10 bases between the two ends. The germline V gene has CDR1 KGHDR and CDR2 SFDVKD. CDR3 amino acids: CATSDSSRSSYEQYF. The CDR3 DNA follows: TGTGCCACCAGTGATTCCAGCAGGAGCTCCTACGAGCAGTACTTC.

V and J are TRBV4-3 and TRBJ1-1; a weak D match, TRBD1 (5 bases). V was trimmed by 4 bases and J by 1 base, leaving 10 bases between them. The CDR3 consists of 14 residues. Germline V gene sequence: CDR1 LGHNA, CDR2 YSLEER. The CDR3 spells CASSLGHGNTEAFF. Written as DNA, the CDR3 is TGCGCCAGCAGCCTGGGGCATGGGAACACTGAAGCTTTCTTT.

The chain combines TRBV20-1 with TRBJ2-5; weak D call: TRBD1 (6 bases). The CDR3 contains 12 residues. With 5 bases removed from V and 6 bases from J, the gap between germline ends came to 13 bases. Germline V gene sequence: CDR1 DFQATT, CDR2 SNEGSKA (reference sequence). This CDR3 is CSAAVGAKTQYF. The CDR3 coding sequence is TGCAGTGCTGCCGTGGGGGCTAAGACCCAGTACTTC.

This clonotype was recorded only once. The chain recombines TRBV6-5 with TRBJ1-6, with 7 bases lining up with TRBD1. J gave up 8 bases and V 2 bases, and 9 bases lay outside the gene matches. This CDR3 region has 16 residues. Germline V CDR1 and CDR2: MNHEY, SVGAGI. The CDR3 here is CASSYARGNGDSPLHF. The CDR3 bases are TGTGCCAGCAGTTACGCCAGGGGGAATGGCGATTCACCCCTCCACTTT.

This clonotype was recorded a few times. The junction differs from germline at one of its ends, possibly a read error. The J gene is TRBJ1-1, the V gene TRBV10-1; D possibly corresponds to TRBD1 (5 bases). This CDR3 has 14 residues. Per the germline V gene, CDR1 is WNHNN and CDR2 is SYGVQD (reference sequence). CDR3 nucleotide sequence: TGTGCCACCCGATCCGGGACCTTGAACACTGAAGCTTTCTTT. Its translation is CATRSGTLNTEAFF.

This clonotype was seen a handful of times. The CDR3 is CSASDGLNEQFF. The DNA of the CDR3 is TGCAGTGCTAGCGACGGGCTCAATGAGCAGTTCTTC. The V and J genes are TRBV20-1 and TRBJ2-1; D is uncertain. CDR3 size: 12 residues. V was shortened by 3 bases and J by 6 bases, with 9 bases between the two germline ends. Germline V lookup: CDR1 DFQATT, CDR2 SNEGSKA (reference sequence).

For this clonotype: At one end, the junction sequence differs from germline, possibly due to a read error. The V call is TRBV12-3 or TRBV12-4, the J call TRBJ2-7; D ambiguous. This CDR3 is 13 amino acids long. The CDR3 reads CASTPLFGYVQYF. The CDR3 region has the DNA TGTGCCAGCACCCCTTTGTTCGGATACGTGCAGTACTTC.

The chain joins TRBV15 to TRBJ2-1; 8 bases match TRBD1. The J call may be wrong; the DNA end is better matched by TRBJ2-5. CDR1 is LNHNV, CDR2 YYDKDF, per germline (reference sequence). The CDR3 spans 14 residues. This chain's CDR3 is CATSPRTGTETQYF. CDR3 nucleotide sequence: TGTGCCACCAGCCCTAGGACAGGGACAGAGACCCAGTACTTC.

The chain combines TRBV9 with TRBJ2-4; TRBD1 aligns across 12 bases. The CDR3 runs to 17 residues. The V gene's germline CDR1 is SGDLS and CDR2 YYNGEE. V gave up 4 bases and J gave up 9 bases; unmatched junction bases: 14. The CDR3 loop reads CASSLGGQGAQEGIQYF. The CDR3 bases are TGTGCCAGCAGCTTAGGGGGACAGGGGGCGCAGGAAGGCATTCAGTACTTC. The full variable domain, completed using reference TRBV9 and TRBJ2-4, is DSGVTQTPKHLITATGQRVTLRCSPRSGDLSVYWYQQSLDQGLQFLIQYYNGEERAKGNILERFSAQQFPDLHSELNLSSLELGDSALYFCASSLGGQGAQEGIQYFGAGTRLSVL.

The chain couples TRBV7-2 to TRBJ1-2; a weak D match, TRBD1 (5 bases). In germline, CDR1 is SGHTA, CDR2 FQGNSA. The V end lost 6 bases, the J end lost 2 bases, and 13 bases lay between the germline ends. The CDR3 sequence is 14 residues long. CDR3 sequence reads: CASRQKGRNYGYTF. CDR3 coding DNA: TGTGCCAGCAGGCAAAAGGGACGGAACTATGGCTACACCTTC.